The rows below give T cell receptor beta chains drawn from one sample of a study of Graves' ophthalmopathy and Graves' hyperthyroidism. TCRdb called the multiplex PCR reads again in MiXCR, with one record for every CDR3 protein. This table holds 360,000 or so distinct CDR3 sequences, 18% found once. Sequencing was done on a sample of peripheral blood. The receptors stem from a woman aged 18-35 years with Graves' ophthalmopathy. Both conserved end residues are part of each CDR3. D genes are given only for firm matches. For some rows the clone size is stated as once, few or many, or as a class when expanded; others skip it.

v_gene: TRBV15; abundance: many; j_gene: TRBJ1-5; d_gene: TRBD1; CDR3aa: CATSRDQKTGSNQPQHF; CDR3nt: TGTGCCACCAGCAGAGATCAAAAGACAGGGAGCAATCAGCCCCAGCATTTT
v_gene: TRBV19; abundance: many; j_gene: TRBJ1-1; d_gene: TRBD1; CDR3aa: CASSIGGDRLVNTEAFF; CDR3nt: TGTGCCAGTAGTATCGGCGGGGACAGGTTAGTGAACACTGAAGCTTTCTTT
v_gene: TRBV6-5; abundance: -; j_gene: TRBJ1-2; d_gene: -; CDR3aa: CASSYGGAGLRSYTF; CDR3nt: TGTGCCAGCAGTTACGGAGGGGCCGGTCTTCGCAGCTACACCTTC
v_gene: TRBV18; abundance: many; j_gene: TRBJ2-7; d_gene: -; CDR3aa: CASSPETAPYEQYF; CDR3nt: TGTGCCAGCTCACCGGAGACGGCTCCCTACGAGCAGTACTTC
v_gene: TRBV7-6; abundance: many; j_gene: TRBJ2-5; d_gene: -; CDR3aa: CASSGYRGGGRETQYF; CDR3nt: TGTGCCAGCAGCGGATACAGGGGAGGAGGACGAGAGACCCAGTACTTC
v_gene: TRBV27; abundance: -; j_gene: TRBJ2-5; d_gene: TRBD2; CDR3aa: CASNPGLAKETQYF; CDR3nt: TGTGCCAGCAACCCGGGACTAGCAAAAGAGACCCAGTACTTC
v_gene: TRBV7-2; abundance: -; j_gene: TRBJ1-6; d_gene: -; CDR3aa: CASSLVSRIGGNSPLHF; CDR3nt: TGTGCCAGCAGCTTAGTTTCCCGAATTGGGGGGAATTCACCCCTCCACTTT
v_gene: TRBV27; abundance: many; j_gene: TRBJ2-3; d_gene: TRBD2; CDR3aa: CASSLPGGATDTQYF; CDR3nt: TGTGCCAGCAGTTTACCCGGGGGGGCGACAGATACGCAGTATTTT
v_gene: TRBV7-7; abundance: -; j_gene: TRBJ2-2; d_gene: TRBD2; CDR3aa: CASSSGRASTGELFF; CDR3nt: TGTGCTAGCAGCTCCGGGAGGGCTAGCACCGGGGAGCTGTTTTTT
v_gene: TRBV12-3/TRBV12-4; abundance: -; j_gene: TRBJ1-2; d_gene: -; CDR3aa: CASRVSLQWMDGYTF; CDR3nt: TGTGCCAGCAGGGTAAGCCTACAATGGATGGATGGCTACACCTTC
v_gene: TRBV6-2/TRBV6-3; abundance: few; j_gene: TRBJ1-1; d_gene: TRBD1; CDR3aa: CAGGTGKKNTEAFF; CDR3nt: TGTGCCGGGGGGACAGGGAAAAAGAACACTGAAGCTTTCTTT
v_gene: TRBV12-3/TRBV12-4; abundance: many; j_gene: TRBJ2-3; d_gene: -; CDR3aa: CASSLPGRPSTDTQYF; CDR3nt: TGTGCCAGCAGTTTACCCGGGAGACCTAGCACAGATACGCAGTATTTT
v_gene: TRBV12-3/TRBV12-4; abundance: many; j_gene: TRBJ2-6; d_gene: -; CDR3aa: CASSSQPPGANVLTF; CDR3nt: TGTGCCAGCAGTTCCCAGCCCCCTGGGGCCAACGTCCTGACTTTC
v_gene: TRBV7-2; abundance: many; j_gene: TRBJ1-2; d_gene: -; CDR3aa: CASGSRGKYGYTF; CDR3nt: TGTGCCAGTGGTTCAAGGGGGAAGTATGGCTACACCTTC